These 3 T cell receptor beta chains share one sample of origin, sequenced in a study of blood T cells in healthy people across ages. With a J-beta primer mix and a sample-barcoded 5' primer, a second PCR ran 7 to 11 cycles. In TCRdb, the 5' RACE reads were re-called with MiXCR into one record per CDR3 protein. The sample has just under 900,000 distinct CDR3 sequences, around 28% seen once. The specimen sequenced was blood. These receptors were obtained from a woman at least 80 years old in good health.

CDR3 protein: CASSLARQGEAFF. Written as DNA, the CDR3 is TGTGCCAGCAGCTTAGCGCGGCAGGGAGAAGCTTTCTTT. The chain carries TRBV7-9 and TRBJ1-1; D may be TRBD1 (5 bases). This CDR3 is built from 13 residues. The V and J ends lost 0 bases and 8 bases respectively, with 10 bases between them. The germline V gene has CDR1 SEHNR and CDR2 FQNEAQ (reference sequence).

This clonotype came up many times. The chain uses TRBV6-2 or TRBV6-3 and TRBJ1-6, with 10 bases fitting TRBD1. Germline V gene sequence: CDR1 MNHEY, CDR2 SVGEGT. Trimming took 2 bases from V and 10 from J; bases not matched to a gene: 5. The CDR3 loop spans 15 amino acids. CDR3 region: CASSYHGQGGSPLHF. CDR3 sequence (DNA): TGTGCCAGCAGTTACCACGGACAGGGGGGCTCACCCCTCCACTTT.

The V and J genes are TRBV6-2 or TRBV6-3 and TRBJ2-1; tentatively, D is TRBD2 (6 bases). There are 16 residues in the CDR3. The germline V gene has CDR1 MNHEY and CDR2 SVGEGT. Between the trimmed V and J ends, which lost 5 bases and 5 bases, there was a span of 19 bases. Written as DNA, the CDR3 is TGTGCCAGCAGTATCGCGGGGATGGGACCAAACAATGAGCAGTTCTTC. Protein sequence: CASSIAGMGPNNEQFF.